This TCR beta chain was obtained from a study of beta chain features in type 1 diabetes. Whole-study context: Patients and healthy donors were similar in age, gender and cell yields. General observations from the study: Among all four CD4+ subsets, Type 1 diabetes patients had TCRB CDR3s that were moderately but significantly shorter.

Of the isolated RNA, all was reverse transcribed, and so the sequenced material was expressed TCRB transcripts. Some clones are missing from TCRdb's copy, which holds only in-frame ones; the method was immunoSEQ multiplex PCR. Of about 250,000 clones listed, about 11% are singletons. This clone showed up just a few times. Its specificity is unknown. The single heparinised draw taken from each donor contained around 100 mL of blood on average. CDR3 length: 13 residues. The germline gives CDR1 SEHNR, CDR2 FQNEAQ (reference sequence). Trimming took 1 base from V and 7 from J, leaving 8 bases between them.

Input material: naive CD4+ T cells from blood. The V call is TRBV7-9, the J call TRBJ1-5, with D unresolved. The clonotype comes from a man aged 25 to 40 with type 1 diabetes. CDR3 sequence reads: CASSLGRQQPQHF. CDR3 sequence (DNA): TGTGCCAGCAGCTTAGGTCGCCAGCAGCCCCAGCATTTT.